Listed below are T cell receptor beta chains from one sample, sequenced in a study of T cells of healthy individuals. TCRdb ran MiXCR on the 5' RACE reads and lists one entry per CDR3 protein. The sample consists of 100,000 or so distinct CDR3 sequences, approximately 18% of them appearing once. Every receptor here comes from a human donor in good health. The CDR3 runs from the conserved cysteine through the conserved F or W.

TRBJ1-2	TRBV7-9	CASSLGGTGAYGYTF
TRBJ2-1	TRBV7-3	CASSPRAGLNPYNEQFF
TRBJ1-6	TRBV5-1	CASSLVDRHSPLHF
TRBJ2-5	TRBV13	CASSEGETQYF
TRBJ2-3	TRBV28	CASSFYLAGGDTQYF
TRBJ2-2	TRBV3-1	CASGTGTGGRTGELFF
TRBJ2-1	TRBV7-2	CASSVLDEQFF
TRBJ2-3	TRBV3-1	CASSLTRGGDTQYF
TRBJ2-3	TRBV9	CASKPLTDTQYF
TRBJ2-3	TRBV25-1	CASSVSGSTDTQYF
TRBJ1-1	TRBV4-1	CASSRQGRIENTEAFF
TRBJ2-1	TRBV27	CASSLSPGTGLEEQFF
TRBJ2-2	TRBV7-2	CASSSTGGMPRELFF
TRBJ2-3	TRBV6-2/TRBV6-3	CASRQAGGPDYTQYF
TRBJ1-6	TRBV4-2	CASSQEQSSYNSPLHF
TRBJ2-2	TRBV20-1	CSALQRTVTGELFF
TRBJ2-1	TRBV25-1	CASSPGLAEGSWNEQFF
TRBJ2-1	TRBV5-1	CASSLAFSGEQFF
TRBJ1-1	TRBV4-1	CASSQEAFAEAFF
TRBJ2-5	TRBV7-8	CASTELGLAGRETQYF
TRBJ2-5	TRBV29-1	CSVLLGLAGLQETQYF
TRBJ2-5	TRBV10-3	CAISEGGRSAETQYF
TRBJ1-1	TRBV10-3	CAISENRAGEAFF
TRBJ1-1	TRBV7-2	CASSPHRERVTEAFF
TRBJ2-1	TRBV10-3	CASQRPGDNNEQFF
TRBJ2-7	TRBV7-7	CASSAGTNSYEQYF
TRBJ1-5	TRBV20-1	CSVRYGNQPQHF